These 32 T cell receptor beta chains came from one sample sequenced in a study of molecular identifiers for immune sequencing clone quantification. TCRdb called the PCR reads again in MiXCR, with one record for every CDR3 protein. The table shows some 320,000 distinct CDR3 sequences, with 20% to 25% occurring only once. Material: naive CD8+ T cells from blood, with Jurkat cell RNA spiked in. Subset: FACS-sorted CD8+CD4-CCR7+CD45RA+ naive T cells. Every receptor here comes from a human donor in good health. Some libraries in this study had Jurkat cell RNA spiked in.

This clonotype was seen a few times. The CDR3 reads CSARSGQGSSNQPQHF. In DNA, the CDR3 is TGCAGTGCTAGATCGGGACAGGGGTCGAGCAATCAGCCCCAGCATTTT. V and J are TRBV20-1 and TRBJ1-5, with 10 bases that match TRBD1. V shed 2 bases and J 1 base; nucleotides not matched to a gene: 5. The CDR3 is 16 amino acids. Germline assignment: CDR1 DFQATT and CDR2 SNEGSKA (reference sequence).

In its sample, this clonotype was seen once. A much larger clone differs by one base, so this may be a read error. The chain links TRBV7-9 to TRBJ2-2; 8 bases are a match to TRBD1. The V segment lost 2 bases and the J segment 4 bases; nucleotides outside the gene matches: 18. In germline, CDR1 is SEHNR, CDR2 FQNEAQ (reference sequence). CDR3 size: 20 residues. The CDR3 sequence: CASSLSVLEMDRVLTGELFF. The DNA for the CDR3 is TGTGCCAGCAGCTTATCCGTTTTGGAGATGGACAGGGTACTCACCGGGGAGCTGTTTTTT.

This clonotype was found many times. The V gene is TRBV19, the J gene TRBJ2-3, with D unclear. The CDR3 has 13 amino acids. The V and J ends lost 3 bases and 4 bases respectively, with 8 bases between them. CDR1 is LNHDA and CDR2 is SQIVND in the germline V gene (reference sequence). CDR3 coding DNA: TGTGCCAGTAGTATGGGTTTCCCAGATACGCAGTATTTT. Encoded protein: CASSMGFPDTQYF.

The chain is built from TRBV20-1 and TRBJ1-4; a possible D gene is TRBD1 (5 bases). The germline V gene has CDR1 DFQATT and CDR2 SNEGSKA (reference sequence). V was cut by 0 bases and J by 3 bases, with 11 bases left in between. The CDR3 consists of 15 residues. The CDR3 spells CSARDLMGPNEKLFF. CDR3 nucleotides: TGCAGTGCTAGAGATCTAATGGGGCCTAATGAAAAACTGTTTTTT.

This chain links TRBV6-2 or TRBV6-3 with TRBJ2-6; 11 bases are a match to TRBD1. V gave up 7 bases and J gave up 1 base; unmatched junction bases: 18. Germline V lookup: CDR1 MNHEY, CDR2 SVGEGT. CDR3 length: 21 residues. CDR3 DNA sequence: TGTGCCAGCACAAACCCCTATGATGGACAGGGGGCTTCTTCTGGGGCCAACGTCCTGACTTTC. This sequence encodes CASTNPYDGQGASSGANVLTF.

This clonotype appeared many times. The chain links TRBV30 to TRBJ2-7, with 7 bases identical to TRBD2. Unmatched junction bases numbered 0, after V lost 5 bases and J lost 2 bases. Germline CDR1 is GTSNPN and CDR2 is SVGIG (reference sequence). CDR3 length equals 11 residues. CDR3 residues: CAWGLAYEQYF. CDR3 nucleotides: TGTGCCTGGGGACTAGCCTACGAGCAGTACTTC.

In its sample, this clonotype was seen a few times. V usage is TRBV9 and J usage is TRBJ2-7, with 10 bases that match TRBD1. Germline loops: CDR1 SGDLS, CDR2 YYNGEE. CDR3 length: 14 residues. V lost 1 base to trimming and J lost 7 bases; unmatched junction nucleotides: 5. The CDR3: CASSVWDRGEEQYF. The CDR3 coding sequence is TGTGCCAGCAGCGTATGGGACAGGGGAGAAGAGCAGTACTTC.

Comment on this clonotype: With a much larger clone just one base away, this may be a read error. The V call is TRBV6-5, the J call TRBJ1-2; D is possibly TRBD1 (5 bases). V shed 5 bases and J shed 3 bases, with 16 bases lying between them. The CDR3 is made up of 15 amino acids. Germline V gives CDR1 MNHEY, CDR2 SVGAGI. The CDR3 DNA follows: TGTGCCAGCAGTAATCCGGGACGGGGGTACTATGGCTACACCTTC. This gives the protein CASSNPGRGYYGYTF.

This clonotype was counted ten times or more. This CDR3 is CASSLVQRNTEAFF. In nucleotides, the CDR3 is TGTGCCAGCAGCTTAGTCCAGCGGAACACTGAAGCTTTCTTT. V gene TRBV7-2 combines with J gene TRBJ1-1; D is undetermined. Trimming took 1 base from V and 1 from J, leaving 7 bases between them. This CDR3 is built from 14 residues. The germline gives CDR1 SGHTA, CDR2 FQGNSA.

This chain connects TRBV6-5 to TRBJ2-3; the D is unclear. The CDR3 consists of 13 residues. CDR1 and CDR2 (germline): MNHEY, SVGAGI. Trimming pared 5 bases from V and 2 bases from J, leaving 8 bases between. The CDR3, as DNA: TGTGCCAGCAGTAGGAAGACCACAGATACGCAGTATTTT. It is translated as CASSRKTTDTQYF.

This clonotype was detected once. The CDR3 sequence: CASGPGESNQPQHF. The DNA of the CDR3 is TGTGCCAGCGGCCCAGGGGAGAGCAATCAGCCCCAGCATTTT. J is TRBJ1-5 and V is TRBV3-1; D may be TRBD1 (6 bases). The ends were cut back, 8 bases at V and 1 base at J, with 12 bases in the middle. Germline CDR1 reads LGHDT; CDR2 reads YNNKEL (reference sequence). The CDR3 is 14 residues long.

In the case of this clonotype: The conserved phenylalanine or tryptophan is not found at the CDR3 terminus, so this likely reflects a read error. The V gene is TRBV3-1, the J gene TRBJ1-2, with D unclear. Germline V gene sequence: CDR1 LGHDT, CDR2 YNNKEL (reference sequence). V shed 4 bases and J shed 2 bases, with 17 bases lying between them. This CDR3 has 16 residues. CDR3 sequence (DNA): TGTGCCAGCAGCCCTCAGCCCCAGGATGCGAACTATGGCTACACCTCC. Its translation is CASSPQPQDANYGYTS.

On this clonotype: This may come from a read error, since a much larger clone is one base off. CDR3 nucleotides: TGTGCCAGTAGCCCCCTCCCGGGACTAGCGGAAAACATTCAGTACTTC. It is translated as CASSPLPGLAENIQYF. V and J are TRBV19 and TRBJ2-4; TRBD2 matches at 11 bases. In germline, CDR1 is LNHDA, CDR2 SQIVND (reference sequence). There are 16 residues in the CDR3. The V gene end was trimmed by 6 bases and the J gene end by 5 bases; junction bases not matched to a gene: 9.

The rearrangement joins TRBV6-2 or TRBV6-3 to TRBJ2-3; 7 bases match TRBD1. The length of the CDR3 is 18 residues. Losses at the gene ends were 4 bases for V and 3 bases for J; bases not matched to a gene: 16. CDR1 and CDR2 from the germline V gene are MNHEY and SVGEGT. DNA for the CDR3: TGTGCCAGCAGTTCGGAATTCGGGGCAGGGGGACCGACAGATACGCAGTATTTT. It specifies CASSSEFGAGGPTDTQYF.

This clonotype was detected many times. J is TRBJ2-7 and V is TRBV6-5; TRBD1 aligns across 8 bases. From germline, CDR1 is MNHEY and CDR2 SVGAGI. The CDR3 covers 14 residues. The V gene end was trimmed by 2 bases and the J gene end by 6 bases; junction bases not matched to a gene: 6. The CDR3 DNA sequence: TGTGCCAGCAGTTACGGCCAGGGGGCTGGCGAGCAGTACTTC. This sequence encodes CASSYGQGAGEQYF.

Regarding this clonotype: Being one base from a much bigger clone, this may be a read error. This chain links TRBV21-1 with TRBJ2-5; the table's D call, TRBD2, was not checked against the DNA. TRBV21-1 is a listed pseudogene. This CDR3 spans 17 amino acids. CDR3 residues: CASSTHLAGWFPETQYF. The CDR3 region has the DNA TGTGCCAGCAGCACCCACTTAGCGGGGTGGTTCCCAGAGACCCAGTACTTC.

This rearrangement joins TRBV13 to TRBJ2-5; D is possibly TRBD2 (6 bases). The CDR3 consists of 14 residues. Trimming shortened V by 3 bases and J by 3 bases, and 11 bases separated the two germline ends. CDR1 PRHDT and CDR2 FYEKMQ come from the germline V gene (reference sequence). CDR3 nucleotide sequence: TGTGCCAGCAGCTTCGGGACTCAAGAAGAGACCCAGTACTTC. Translation gives CASSFGTQEETQYF. Based on the CDR3 plus reference TRBV13 and TRBJ2-5, the full variable domain is AAGVIQSPRHLIKEKRETATLKCYPIPRHDTVYWYQQGPGQDPQFLISFYEKMQSDKGSIPDRFSAQQFSDYHSELNMSSLELGDSALYFCASSFGTQEETQYFGPGTRLLVL.

This clonotype has a count of ten or more. V is TRBV7-9 and J is TRBJ2-7; 7 positions match TRBD1. After removal of 5 bases from V and 4 bases from J, the junction contained 11 bases not matched to a gene. CDR3 size: 15 residues. Looked up from germline, CDR1 is SEHNR and CDR2 is FQNEAQ (reference sequence). CDR3 sequence (DNA): TGTGCCAGCAGCCCGCCCGGGACAGTAACTTACGAGCAGTACTTC. The encoded protein is CASSPPGTVTYEQYF. The whole variable domain, remainder taken from reference TRBV7-9 and TRBJ2-7, is DTGVSQNPRHKITKRGQNVTFRCDPISEHNRLYWYRQTLGQGPEFLTYFQNEAQLEKSRLLSDRFSAERPKGSFSTLEIQRTEQGDSAMYLCASSPPGTVTYEQYFGPGTRLTVT.

This clonotype was detected ten times or more. The chain has TRBV20-1 and TRBJ2-3, with 9 positions matching TRBD2. Germline CDR1 reads DFQATT; CDR2 reads SNEGSKA (reference sequence). V lost 1 base, J lost 0 bases, and 8 bases stayed unmatched. The CDR3 totals 17 residues. Here the CDR3 reads CSARAPLAGRSTDTQYF. CDR3 sequence (DNA): TGCAGTGCTAGAGCTCCCCTAGCGGGGAGGAGCACAGATACGCAGTATTTT.

The table lists this clonotype with many counts. The V gene is TRBV4-1, the J gene TRBJ1-1; D call uncertain. This CDR3 is 14 amino acids long. The germline V and J ends were trimmed by 1 base and 1 base, with 7 bases remaining between them. Looked up from germline, CDR1 is MGHRA and CDR2 is YSYEKL. CDR3 in amino acids: CASSQAFSNTEAFF. CDR3 nucleotides: TGCGCCAGCAGCCAAGCGTTTTCGAACACTGAAGCTTTCTTT.

The V and J genes are TRBV27 and TRBJ1-1, with 8 bases identical to TRBD1. The germline CDR1 and CDR2 sequences are MNHEY and SMNVEV (reference sequence). Trimming at V came to 5 bases and at J to 0 bases, leaving 2 bases not matched to a gene. The CDR3 is made up of 14 amino acids. The CDR3, as DNA: TGTGCCAGCAGTCCAGGGGGCCTGAACACTGAAGCTTTCTTT. It specifies CASSPGGLNTEAFF.

This clonotype was seen at least ten times. The J gene is TRBJ2-1, the V gene TRBV14; no clear D. V shed 0 bases and J shed 0 bases, with 9 bases lying between them. Germline values: CDR1 SGHDN, CDR2 FVKESK. CDR3 length equals 16 residues. The CDR3 is CASSQEWISSYNEQFF. CDR3 coding DNA: TGTGCCAGCAGCCAAGAATGGATTAGCTCCTACAATGAGCAGTTCTTC.

On this clonotype itself: Since a much larger clone is just one base distant, this may be a read error. The chain uses TRBV4-1 and TRBJ1-4; D not certain. From germline, CDR1 is MGHRA and CDR2 YSYEKL. The CDR3 covers 13 residues. The CDR3 nucleotides are TGCGCCAGCAGCCCCATTCTGAATGAAAAACCGTTTTTT. This translates into CASSPILNEKPFF.

This clonotype has a handful of counts. The rearrangement links TRBV4-3 to TRBJ1-5, with 10 bases identical to TRBD1. Losses at the gene ends were 3 bases for V and 9 bases for J; bases not matched to a gene: 2. Germline V gene lookup returns CDR1 LGHNA and CDR2 YSLEER. CDR3 length equals 13 residues. In DNA, the CDR3 is TGCGCCAGCAGCCAGGGACAGGGGTGGCCCCAGCATTTT. Translating it yields CASSQGQGWPQHF.

This clonotype appeared many times. The rearrangement links TRBV6-4 to TRBJ1-2; 10 bases line up with TRBD1. This CDR3 is 16 amino acids long. With 2 bases clipped from V and 4 bases from J, the junction kept 7 bases outside the gene matches. Germline CDR1 reads MRHNA; CDR2 reads SNTAGT. The CDR3 reads CASSDTLGQGIYGYTF. CDR3 sequence (DNA): TGTGCCAGCAGTGACACTTTGGGACAGGGGATCTATGGCTACACCTTC.

This clonotype was found a few times. V usage is TRBV18 and J usage is TRBJ2-7; 8 bases map to TRBD2. The ends lost 5 bases at V and 3 bases at J; junction bases unmatched: 6. This CDR3 contains 14 residues. Germline lookup yields CDR1 KGHSH and CDR2 LQKENI. CDR3 coding DNA: TGTGCCAGCTCAGACGGGGGGGACTACTACGAGCAGTACTTC. It yields the protein CASSDGGDYYEQYF. Full variable domain (missing parts from reference TRBV18 and TRBJ2-7): NAGVMQNPRHLVRRRGQEARLRCSPMKGHSHVYWYRQLPEEGLKFMVYLQKENIIDESGMPKERFSAEFPKEGPSILRIQQVVRGDSAAYFCASSDGGDYYEQYFGPGTRLTVT.

This clonotype was observed a few times. The V gene is TRBV27, the J gene TRBJ2-2, with D possibly matching TRBD2 (5 bases). The CDR3 has 16 residues. Looked up from germline, CDR1 is MNHEY and CDR2 is SMNVEV (reference sequence). V lost 5 bases to trimming and J lost 6 bases, with 19 bases between them. CDR3 region: CASSPPGLVRAGELFF. Here the CDR3 DNA reads TGTGCCAGCAGTCCCCCGGGATTAGTGCGGGCCGGGGAGCTGTTTTTT.

The CDR3, as DNA: TGTGCCAGCACCCCTACTGGACGGGAAAGGCCTAATCAGCCCCAGCATTTT. Protein: CASTPTGRERPNQPQHF. This chain joins TRBV7-9 and TRBJ1-5, with unresolved D. The CDR3 spans 17 residues. The V end lost 7 bases, the J end lost 4 bases, and 23 bases lay between the germline ends. Germline loops: CDR1 SEHNR, CDR2 FQNEAQ (reference sequence).

This clonotype occurred once. This CDR3 reads CASSYSMSGAGYTEAFF. DNA of the CDR3: TGTGCCAGCAGTTACTCGATGTCCGGGGCAGGGTACACTGAAGCTTTCTTT. V usage is TRBV6-5 and J usage is TRBJ1-1; a weak D match, TRBD1 (5 bases). Germline V CDR1 and CDR2: MNHEY, SVGAGI. This CDR3 is 17 amino acids long. Trimming stripped 0 bases from V and 3 bases from J, with 17 bases between.

The chain uses TRBV30 and TRBJ2-3; TRBD1 might be the D (6 bases). CDR3 length: 14 residues. Per germline, CDR1 GTSNPN and CDR2 SVGIG (reference sequence). V was pared by 4 bases and J by 5 bases, with 16 bases between. CDR3 region: CAWTLQGFGDTQYF. CDR3 nucleotides: TGTGCCTGGACCCTCCAGGGGTTTGGAGATACGCAGTATTTT.

This clonotype has at least ten counts. The chain couples TRBV6-2 or TRBV6-3 to TRBJ1-5, with TRBD1 identical over 8 bases. This CDR3 spans 15 amino acids. V was clipped by 0 bases and J by 6 bases; unmatched bases: 4. Germline V CDR1 and CDR2: MNHEY, SVGEGT. The CDR3 spells CASSYSIQGGQPQHF. CDR3 nucleotides: TGTGCCAGCAGTTACTCGATACAGGGGGGTCAGCCCCAGCATTTT.

This clonotype was seen just once. The chain uses TRBV6-5 and TRBJ1-5, with TRBD1 matching 7 bases. CDR1 is MNHEY, CDR2 SVGAGI, per germline. V shed 2 bases and J 7 bases; nucleotides not matched to a gene: 5. The CDR3 loop spans 14 amino acids. The CDR3 reads CASSYPTGSQPQHF. CDR3 in DNA: TGTGCCAGCAGTTACCCGACAGGGTCGCAGCCCCAGCATTTT.